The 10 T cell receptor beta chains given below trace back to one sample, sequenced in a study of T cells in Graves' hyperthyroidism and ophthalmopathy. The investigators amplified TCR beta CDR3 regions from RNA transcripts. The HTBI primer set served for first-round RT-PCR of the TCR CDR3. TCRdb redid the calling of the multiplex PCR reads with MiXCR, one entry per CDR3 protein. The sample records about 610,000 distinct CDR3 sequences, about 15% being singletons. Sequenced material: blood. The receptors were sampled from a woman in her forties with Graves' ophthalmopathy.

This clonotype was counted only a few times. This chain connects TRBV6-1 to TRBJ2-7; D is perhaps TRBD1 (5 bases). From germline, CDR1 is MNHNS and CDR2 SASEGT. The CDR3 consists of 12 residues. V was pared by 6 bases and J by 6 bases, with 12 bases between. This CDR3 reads CASRQQVAEQYF. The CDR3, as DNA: TGTGCCAGCAGACAACAGGTGGCCGAGCAGTACTTC.

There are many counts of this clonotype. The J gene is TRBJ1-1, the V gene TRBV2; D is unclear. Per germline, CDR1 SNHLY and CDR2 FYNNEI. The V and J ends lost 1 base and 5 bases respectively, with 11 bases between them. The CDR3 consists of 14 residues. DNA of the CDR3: TGTGCCAGCAGTGAAGTTGGGGTGGGGACTGAAGCTTTCTTT. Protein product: CASSEVGVGTEAFF.

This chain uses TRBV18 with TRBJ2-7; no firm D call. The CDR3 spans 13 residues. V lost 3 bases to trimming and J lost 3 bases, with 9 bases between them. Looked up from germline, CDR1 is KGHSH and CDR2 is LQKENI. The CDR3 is CASSPPMVYEQYF. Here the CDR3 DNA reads TGTGCCAGCTCACCCCCAATGGTCTACGAGCAGTACTTC.

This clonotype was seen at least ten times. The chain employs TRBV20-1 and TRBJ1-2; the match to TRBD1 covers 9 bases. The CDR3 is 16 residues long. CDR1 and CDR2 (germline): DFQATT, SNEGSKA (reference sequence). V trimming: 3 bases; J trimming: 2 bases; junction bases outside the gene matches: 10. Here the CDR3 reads CSASGGTGGANYGYTF. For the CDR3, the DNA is TGCAGTGCTAGTGGGGGTACAGGGGGCGCGAACTATGGCTACACCTTC.

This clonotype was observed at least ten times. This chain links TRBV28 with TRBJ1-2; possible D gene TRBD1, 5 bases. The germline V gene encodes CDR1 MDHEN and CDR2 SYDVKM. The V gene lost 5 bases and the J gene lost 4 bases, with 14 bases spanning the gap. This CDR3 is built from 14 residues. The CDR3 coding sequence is TGTGCCAGCAGTGAGGGGAAGGGAAGCTATGGCTACACCTTC. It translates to CASSEGKGSYGYTF.

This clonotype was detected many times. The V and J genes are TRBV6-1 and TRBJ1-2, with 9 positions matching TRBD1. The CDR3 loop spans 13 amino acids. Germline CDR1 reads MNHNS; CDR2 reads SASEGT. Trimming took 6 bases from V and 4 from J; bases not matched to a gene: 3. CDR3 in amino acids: CASSTGGAYGYTF. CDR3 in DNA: TGTGCCAGCAGCACAGGGGGCGCCTATGGCTACACCTTC.

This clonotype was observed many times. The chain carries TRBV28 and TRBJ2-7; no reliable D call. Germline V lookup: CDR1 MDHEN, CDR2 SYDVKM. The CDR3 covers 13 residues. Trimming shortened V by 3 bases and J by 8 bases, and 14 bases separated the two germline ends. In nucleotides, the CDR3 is TGTGCCAGCAGTTTCCGCCCGATCGGAAAGCAGTACTTC. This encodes CASSFRPIGKQYF.

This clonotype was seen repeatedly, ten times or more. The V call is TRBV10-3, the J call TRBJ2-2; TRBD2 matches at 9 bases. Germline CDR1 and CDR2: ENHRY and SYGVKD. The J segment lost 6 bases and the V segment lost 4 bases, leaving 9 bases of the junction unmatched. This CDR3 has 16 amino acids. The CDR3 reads CAISGRVAGVSGELFF. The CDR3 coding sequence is TGTGCCATCAGTGGTCGGGTAGCGGGAGTCTCCGGGGAGCTGTTTTTT.

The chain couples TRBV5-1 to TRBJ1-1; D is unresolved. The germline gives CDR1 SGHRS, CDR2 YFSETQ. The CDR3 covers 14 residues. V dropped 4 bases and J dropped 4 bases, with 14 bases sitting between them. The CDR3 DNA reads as TGCGCCAGCAGCCGAAGGTCAGAGAGCACTGAAGCTTTCTTT. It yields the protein CASSRRSESTEAFF.

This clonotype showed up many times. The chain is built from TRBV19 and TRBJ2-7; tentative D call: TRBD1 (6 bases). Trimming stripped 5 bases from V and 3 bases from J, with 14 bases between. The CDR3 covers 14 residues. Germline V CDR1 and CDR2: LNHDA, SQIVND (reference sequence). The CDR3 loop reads CASSVDSTYYEQYF. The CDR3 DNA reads TGTGCCAGTAGTGTGGACAGCACCTACTACGAGCAGTACTTC.